Listed below are T cell receptor beta chains from one sample, sequenced in a study of chronic HIV infection and antiretroviral therapy. TCRdb used MiXCR to reprocess the 5' RACE reads, holding one entry per CDR3 protein. The sample includes some 46,000 distinct CDR3 sequences, 15% to 20% seen only once; the top ten take approximately 2.8%. Sequencing input: peripheral blood. These receptors came from an adult who had HIV and had not received antiretroviral therapy, or was an uninfected healthy control (not recorded which). The CDR3 runs from the conserved cysteine through the conserved F or W. A D gene is named only where the DNA matches it firmly. Clone sizes are given selectively: once, few, many, or a class where the clone is expanded.

TRBV7-9	NA	TRBJ2-2	NA	CASSFNTGELFF	TGTGCCAGCAGCTTTAACACCGGGGAGCTGTTTTTT
TRBV5-6	NA	TRBJ1-6	many	CASSAGIGSPLHF	TGTGCCAGCAGCGCGGGCATAGGTTCACCCCTCCACTTT
TRBV6-1	NA	TRBJ2-3	NA	CASRSGRGYTDTQYF	TGTGCCAGCAGATCCGGGCGGGGATACACAGATACGCAGTATTTT
TRBV5-1	NA	TRBJ1-5	few	CASSLDSLGQPQHF	TGCGCCAGCAGCTTAGACAGCCTAGGTCAGCCCCAGCATTTT
TRBV6-1	TRBD2	TRBJ2-3	NA	CASSGSGRALGTQYF	TGTGCCAGCAGCGGTAGCGGGAGGGCCTTGGGCACGCAGTATTTT
TRBV11-1	TRBD1	TRBJ2-7	NA	CASSLLSGQAYEQYF	TGTGCCAGCAGCTTACTCTCGGGACAGGCTTACGAGCAGTACTTC
TRBV29-1	NA	TRBJ2-3	NA	CSVERSTDTQYF	TGCAGCGTTGAACGCAGCACAGATACGCAGTATTTT
TRBV4-1	NA	TRBJ1-6	NA	CASSSLGGSSPLHF	TGCGCCAGCAGCTCGCTGGGGGGGAGCTCACCCCTCCACTTT
TRBV9	NA	TRBJ2-3	few	CASSVEAQSTDTQYF	TGTGCCAGCAGCGTAGAGGCCCAGAGCACAGATACGCAGTATTTT
TRBV28	NA	TRBJ1-1	NA	CASSLGSSRLTEAFF	TGTGCCAGCAGTTTGGGGTCGAGTAGGTTGACTGAAGCTTTCTTT
TRBV4-1	NA	TRBJ2-5	NA	CASSQEDSPETQYF	TGCGCCAGCAGCCAGGAGGACAGCCCTGAGACCCAGTACTTC
TRBV28	NA	TRBJ2-3	NA	CASSLAGKVTDTQYF	TGTGCCAGCAGTTTAGCCGGGAAGGTCACAGATACGCAGTATTTT
TRBV29-1	NA	TRBJ2-3	few	CSVAGGAGDTQYF	TGCAGCGTTGCCGGAGGTGCGGGGGATACGCAGTATTTT
TRBV29-1	NA	TRBJ2-1	few	CSVGTAENYNEQFF	TGCAGCGTTGGTACGGCTGAAAACTACAATGAGCAGTTCTTC
TRBV6-2/TRBV6-3	NA	TRBJ1-5	few	CASSYVVSNQPQHF	TGTGCCAGCAGTTACGTCGTCAGCAATCAGCCCCAGCATTTT
TRBV28	TRBD2	TRBJ2-3	NA	CASSPMALAGDFSTDTQYF	TGTGCCAGCAGTCCAATGGCCCTAGCGGGGGACTTTAGCACAGATACGCAGTATTTT
TRBV29-1	NA	TRBJ1-1	few	CSVGDSNTEAFF	TGCAGCGTTGGGGACTCGAACACTGAAGCTTTCTTT
TRBV9	NA	TRBJ2-1	NA	CASSVAGPSYNEQFF	TGTGCCAGCAGCGTAGCGGGACCCTCCTACAATGAGCAGTTCTTC
TRBV20-1	NA	TRBJ1-2	few	CSAPSGGLLYGYTF	TGCAGTGCTCCGTCTGGGGGCCTACTCTATGGCTACACCTTC
TRBV12-3/TRBV12-4	TRBD2	TRBJ2-7	NA	CASTLSGRALEQYF	TGTGCCAGCACCCTTAGCGGGAGGGCCCTCGAGCAGTACTTC
TRBV28	TRBD1	TRBJ2-5	once	CASSFRGQSQYF	TGTGCCAGCAGTTTCAGGGGGCAGTCCCAGTACTTC
TRBV4-1	NA	TRBJ2-5	NA	CASSQVVRETQYF	TGCGCCAGCAGCCAAGTGGTTCGAGAGACCCAGTACTTC
TRBV29-1	NA	TRBJ2-3	NA	CSVEVPRATDTQYF	TGCAGCGTTGAGGTACCCCGAGCCACAGATACGCAGTATTTT
TRBV10-3	NA	TRBJ2-5	NA	CAISVKETQYF	TGTGCCATCAGTGTTAAGGAGACCCAGTACTTC
TRBV5-1	TRBD2	TRBJ2-3	many	CASSASGRRTQYF	TGCGCCAGCAGCGCTAGCGGGAGGCGCACGCAGTATTTT
TRBV29-1	NA	TRBJ2-4	NA	CSVGGDTAKNIQYF	TGCAGCGTTGGGGGGGACACAGCCAAAAACATTCAGTACTTC
TRBV28	NA	TRBJ2-1	NA	CASSFTGARSEQFF	TGTGCCAGCAGTTTCACTGGAGCGAGGAGTGAGCAGTTCTTC
TRBV27	NA	TRBJ2-3	NA	CASSLSGAPSTDTQYF	TGTGCCAGCAGTCTCTCAGGGGCGCCAAGCACAGATACGCAGTATTTT
TRBV20-1	NA	TRBJ1-2	NA	CSAIGGTSNHGYTF	TGCAGTGCCATTGGGGGGACATCGAATCACGGCTACACCTTC
TRBV5-1	NA	TRBJ2-7	NA	CASSQSYEQYF	TGCGCCAGCAGCCAATCCTACGAGCAGTACTTC
TRBV4-1	TRBD1	TRBJ1-2	NA	CASSQGQGGYYGYTF	TGCGCCAGCAGCCAGGGACAGGGGGGGTACTATGGCTACACCTTC
TRBV20-1	NA	TRBJ2-1	NA	CSARDPGEMNEQFF	TGCAGTGCTAGAGATCCGGGAGAAATGAATGAGCAGTTCTTC
TRBV4-1	NA	TRBJ2-1	few	CASSHSGGNEQFF	TGCGCCAGCAGCCACTCAGGGGGGAATGAGCAGTTCTTC
TRBV21-1	NA	TRBJ1-5	NA	CASSKARGRPRGQPQHF	TGTGCCAGCAGCAAAGCTAGGGGGCGCCCAAGGGGGCAGCCCCAGCATTTT
TRBV29-1	NA	TRBJ1-2	few	CSVDPGQYFYGYTF	TGCAGCGTTGATCCCGGGCAGTACTTCTATGGCTACACCTTC
TRBV28	TRBD2	TRBJ2-7	few	CASSTRGEGTNEQYF	TGTGCCAGCAGTACGAGAGGTGAGGGGACTAACGAGCAGTACTTC
TRBV6-2/TRBV6-3	TRBD2	TRBJ2-7	many	CASSRPTSGTLSYEQYF	TGTGCCAGCAGCCGTCCGACTAGCGGGACCCTCTCCTACGAGCAGTACTTC
TRBV28	NA	TRBJ2-1	NA	CASSLIRAGVEQFF	TGTGCCAGCAGTTTAATCCGAGCTGGTGTTGAGCAGTTCTTC
TRBV27	NA	TRBJ2-7	few	CASSSSRGNEQYF	TGTGCCAGCAGCTCTTCCAGGGGTAACGAGCAGTACTTC
TRBV27	NA	TRBJ1-5	many	CASSFDRNQPQHF	TGTGCCAGCAGTTTCGACAGGAATCAGCCCCAGCATTTT
TRBV28	NA	TRBJ2-3	few	CASNGGQGGADTQYF	TGTGCCAGCAACGGCGGACAAGGCGGCGCAGATACGCAGTATTTT
TRBV7-9	TRBD2	TRBJ2-7	once	CASSLRESGDPSEQYF	TGTGCCAGCAGCCTCCGCGAGAGCGGGGACCCTTCCGAGCAGTACTTC